The rows below give T cell receptor beta chains drawn from one sample of a study of blood T cell repertoires in COVID-19. Data came from immunoSEQ multiplex PCR; TCRdb stores just in-frame clones and leaves some out. The sample includes 130,000 or so clones, less than 90% of them seen just once. The sample taken for sequencing was PBMCs or T cells enriched from blood (not recorded which). All receptors derive from a woman in her twenties or thirties who had recovered from COVID-19. Both conserved end residues are part of each CDR3. The order of the fields is CDR3 DNA, CDR3 protein, V gene, J gene, clone size, D gene. A D gene is named only where the DNA matches it firmly. Some rows have no size entry. The others give once, few or many, or a class for an expanded clone.

CDR3nt: TGTGCCACCAGTGGGTACTCGCCTTACAATGAGCAGTTCTTC; CDR3aa: CATSGYSPYNEQFF; v_gene: TRBV24-1; j_gene: TRBJ2-1; abundance: NA; d_gene: NA
CDR3nt: TGTGCCAGCAGCGCCCGGACGGGACTAGCTGGAACCGGGGAGCTGTTTTTT; CDR3aa: CASSARTGLAGTGELFF; v_gene: TRBV7-2; j_gene: TRBJ2-2; abundance: few; d_gene: TRBD2
CDR3nt: TGTGCCAGTAGTATGAGGAGCGGGAGTGTAGAAGAGACCCAGTACTTC; CDR3aa: CASSMRSGSVEETQYF; v_gene: TRBV19; j_gene: TRBJ2-5; abundance: NA; d_gene: TRBD2
CDR3nt: TGTGCCACCAGTGTGGCTGGGAACACTGAAGCTTTCTTT; CDR3aa: CATSVAGNTEAFF; v_gene: TRBV24-1; j_gene: TRBJ1-1; abundance: NA; d_gene: NA
CDR3nt: TGTGCCAGCAGTTTGGGGGGTTGGTCATACAATGAGCAGTTCTTC; CDR3aa: CASSLGGWSYNEQFF; v_gene: TRBV27; j_gene: TRBJ2-1; abundance: NA; d_gene: NA
CDR3nt: TGTGCCAGCAGCTCCGGGACAGGGGGCCGTGGGTATGGCTACACCTTC; CDR3aa: CASSSGTGGRGYGYTF; v_gene: TRBV7-2; j_gene: TRBJ1-2; abundance: NA; d_gene: TRBD1
CDR3nt: TGTGCCAGCTCACGCGTGAGCGGGAGCCCCTACAATGAGCAGTTCTTC; CDR3aa: CASSRVSGSPYNEQFF; v_gene: TRBV18; j_gene: TRBJ2-1; abundance: NA; d_gene: TRBD2
CDR3nt: TGTGCCAGCAGGGGGACAGGGCGATCCTACAATGAGCAGTTCTTC; CDR3aa: CASRGTGRSYNEQFF; v_gene: TRBV6-5; j_gene: TRBJ2-1; abundance: once; d_gene: TRBD1
CDR3nt: TGTGCCAGCTCACCCCCACTAGCGGGGGAAGAGACCCAGTACTTC; CDR3aa: CASSPPLAGEETQYF; v_gene: TRBV18; j_gene: TRBJ2-5; abundance: NA; d_gene: TRBD2
CDR3nt: TGTGCCAGCACCCCCAATACAGGGGGCGTTGGGCAGCCCCAGCATTTT; CDR3aa: CASTPNTGGVGQPQHF; v_gene: TRBV7-2; j_gene: TRBJ1-5; abundance: once; d_gene: TRBD1
CDR3nt: TGTGCCAGCAGCCTAGCGGGAGTCGATGAGCAGTTCTTC; CDR3aa: CASSLAGVDEQFF; v_gene: TRBV7-3; j_gene: TRBJ2-1; abundance: NA; d_gene: TRBD2
CDR3nt: TGCGCCAGCAGCTCCGTCCGAACCGGGAATTTGGGATGGGCCCAGTACTTC; CDR3aa: CASSSVRTGNLGWAQYF; v_gene: TRBV5-1; j_gene: TRBJ2-5; abundance: NA; d_gene: NA
CDR3nt: TGTGCCAGCAGTTTGACACTTAACTATGGCTACACCTTC; CDR3aa: CASSLTLNYGYTF; v_gene: TRBV28; j_gene: TRBJ1-2; abundance: NA; d_gene: NA
CDR3nt: TGTGCCAGCAGTTCCCCGGCTAGCGGGGGGGACGGGTGGACAGATACGCAGTATTTT; CDR3aa: CASSSPASGGDGWTDTQYF; v_gene: TRBV28; j_gene: TRBJ2-3; abundance: NA; d_gene: TRBD2
CDR3nt: TGTGCCACCAGCAGAGAGCAGGGTGAGCAGTTCTTC; CDR3aa: CATSREQGEQFF; v_gene: TRBV15; j_gene: TRBJ2-1; abundance: NA; d_gene: NA
CDR3nt: TGTGCCAGCAGCTCAGCAGACTCGTATGGCTACACCTTC; CDR3aa: CASSSADSYGYTF; v_gene: TRBV7-8; j_gene: TRBJ1-2; abundance: few; d_gene: NA
CDR3nt: TGTGCCAGCAGCGCTCCTACGACAGGGTTGCTGATAATTGATGAAAAACTGTTTTTT; CDR3aa: CASSAPTTGLLIIDEKLFF; v_gene: TRBV7-9; j_gene: TRBJ1-4; abundance: once; d_gene: TRBD1
CDR3nt: TGTGCCAGCAGGTGGAGAAATGAAAAACTGTTTTTT; CDR3aa: CASRWRNEKLFF; v_gene: TRBV27; j_gene: TRBJ1-4; abundance: NA; d_gene: NA
CDR3nt: TGCACCAGCAGCCAAGATTCCGACAGGGGGCTCTCTGGGGCCAACGTCCTGACTTTC; CDR3aa: CTSSQDSDRGLSGANVLTF; v_gene: TRBV1; j_gene: TRBJ2-6; abundance: medium-sized; d_gene: NA
CDR3nt: TGCGCCAGCAGCCAAGATCGGGGGACAGGTACGTTCATCACTGAAGCTTTCTTT; CDR3aa: CASSQDRGTGTFITEAFF; v_gene: TRBV4-1; j_gene: TRBJ1-1; abundance: NA; d_gene: TRBD1
CDR3nt: TGTGCCAGCTCACCGTACCGCGACGAGCAGTACTTC; CDR3aa: CASSPYRDEQYF; v_gene: TRBV18; j_gene: TRBJ2-7; abundance: NA; d_gene: NA
CDR3nt: TGTGCCAGCAGTTACTCCGGGACTAGCGTAGAGACCCAGTACTTC; CDR3aa: CASSYSGTSVETQYF; v_gene: TRBV6-2/TRBV6-3; j_gene: TRBJ2-5; abundance: NA; d_gene: TRBD2
CDR3nt: TGTGCCAGCAGTGACGGGACTAGCTACAATGAGCAGTTCTTC; CDR3aa: CASSDGTSYNEQFF; v_gene: TRBV27; j_gene: TRBJ2-1; abundance: few; d_gene: TRBD2
CDR3nt: TGTGCCAGCAGTTACTCGAGCTTCGGAAACACCATATATTTT; CDR3aa: CASSYSSFGNTIYF; v_gene: TRBV6-5; j_gene: TRBJ1-3; abundance: NA; d_gene: NA